This T cell receptor (beta chain) was documented in a study of T cells expressing NK-cell markers. Study as a whole: Sorted CD3+CD56-NKG2C+, CD3+CD56+NKG2C+ and CD3+CD56+NKG2C- T cells supplied the TCR beta repertoires.

To note about this clonotype: Its antigen is still unknown.

TCR beta cDNA was generated via 5'RACE template switching incorporating UMIs. From its re-call of the 5' RACE reads, TCRdb lists each CDR3 protein once, without DNA. The table gives 300,000 to 450,000 distinct CDR3 sequences; the top ten clones make up 5.2% of it. General observations from the study: As a fraction of CD8+ T cells, dominant NKG2C+ clonotypes reached about 1.0-7.0% in six donors. Leadership of the CD3+CD56-NKG2C+ fraction also belonged to these clonotypes in a handful of donors.

The CDR3 is made up of 14 amino acids. V and J are TRBV12-3 or TRBV12-4 and TRBJ2-1; TCRdb's D call, TRBD1, is unchecked because there is no DNA. Source material: blood T cells: a sorted CD56 or NKG2C T cell subset, CD4+ or CD8+ T cells, or bulk PBMC T cells (not recorded which). The TCR originated in a man between 18 and 69 years old in good health. The CDR3 spells CASRTRQFYNEQFF.